The entry below gives a single TCR beta chain sequence along with its context. This entry is derived from a study of T cell changes during pregnancy in multiple sclerosis. The repertoire was sequenced with immunoSEQ multiplex PCR; TCRdb's copy has only in-frame clones and lacks some. The sample shows about 94,000 clones, approximately 93% of them seen only once. CDR3 size: 14 residues. V dropped 1 base and J dropped 8 bases, with 9 bases sitting between them. Germline-derived CDR1 and CDR2 are LGHNA and YSLEER. J is TRBJ1-6 and V is TRBV4-3; a possible D gene is TRBD1 (5 bases). The input for sequencing was peripheral blood, taken after pregnancy. This receptor was identified in a female donor with multiple sclerosis, enrolled in a pregnancy study. CDR3 DNA: TGCGCCAGCAGCCAAGCGCCGGGGGATTCACCCCTCCACTTT. Protein sequence: CASSQAPGDSPLHF.